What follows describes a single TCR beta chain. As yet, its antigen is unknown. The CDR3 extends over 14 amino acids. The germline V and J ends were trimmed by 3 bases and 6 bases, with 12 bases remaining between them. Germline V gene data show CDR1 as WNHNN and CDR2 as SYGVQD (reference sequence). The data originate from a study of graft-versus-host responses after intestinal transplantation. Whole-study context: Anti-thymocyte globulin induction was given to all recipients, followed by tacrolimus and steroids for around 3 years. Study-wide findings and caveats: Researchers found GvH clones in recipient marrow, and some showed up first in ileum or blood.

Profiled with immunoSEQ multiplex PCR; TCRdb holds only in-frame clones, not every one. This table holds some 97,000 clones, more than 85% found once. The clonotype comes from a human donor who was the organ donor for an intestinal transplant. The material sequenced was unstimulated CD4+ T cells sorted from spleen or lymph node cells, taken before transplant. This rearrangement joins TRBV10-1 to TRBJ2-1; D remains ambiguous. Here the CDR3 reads CASSDPPRLNEQFF. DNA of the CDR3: TGCGCCAGCAGTGATCCCCCTCGGCTCAATGAGCAGTTCTTC.